This entry features one TCR beta chain sequence. Its antigen is still unknown. A much larger clone differs from this one at a single base, so this may be a read error. Taken from cysteine to phenylalanine, the CDR3 has 16 residues. Only CDR3 DNA is held: 48 bases, read in frame from base 1. Reading the germline V gene gives CDR1 LGHNA and CDR2 YNFKEQ. The roughly 38 donors, aged roughly 6 to 100 years, were systemically healthy Caucasian individuals from Russia. Each donor gave about 11 milliliters of peripheral blood, drawn into EDTA-treated Vacutainer tubes. Ficoll-Paque density-gradient centrifugation was used to isolate PBMCs, with at least 7 million obtained per sample. Trizol reagent was used to extract total RNA from PBMCs, with at least 6 micrograms per sample. For every donor, an aliquot of PBMCs went through flow cytometry to measure the percentages of naive CD45RAhigh/CD27high T cells. The record originates from a study of blood T cells in healthy people across ages (dated by TCRdb to the mid-2010s). For the wider study: In model experiments, template switching captured about one uniquely barcoded TCR beta cDNA molecule for every two T cells. Age-related changes in TCR beta repertoire diversity were measured in the study by deep sequencing normalized with unique cDNA molecular identifiers. The study analyzed two additional independent replicas of 1 million unique cDNA reads from the same blood draw for two donors, one aged 18 to 29 and one aged 80 or older. Four age groups were formed from the donors: young (average 16 years), middle-aged (less than 40), aged (under 70) and long-lived (less than 85). To avoid experimental bias, donors of different ages were randomly spread across the sequencing lanes.

Receptor libraries were prepared by 5' RACE. The reads were generated on an Illumina HiSeq 2500. A second PCR of about 7 to 12 cycles was run with a J-beta primer mix and a sample-barcoded 5' primer. A unique molecular identifier was introduced onto each TCR beta cDNA molecule by a template-switch 5' adaptor carrying 12 random nucleotides. At least 2.5 million CDR3-containing paired-end reads were obtained from each sample. The Mint cDNA synthesis kit, primed by a TRBC-specific oligonucleotide, was used to synthesize first-strand cDNA from all RNA. After uracil-DNA glycosylase treatment, a first 18-cycle PCR used universal primers M1SS and BC2_uni_R on all cDNA. On the authors' methods: For normalization, 1 million high-quality reads, each with a distinct molecular identifier, were randomly selected from each sample. Instead of being binned into consensus sequences, reads that shared molecular identifiers were thrown out. MiTCR, set to a Q25 quality threshold and the strictest error-elimination algorithm, was used for CDR3 identification, clonotype clustering and error correction. Lower-bound total TCR beta diversity was estimated with a nonparametric unseen species model using Euler transformation. TCRdb's own reprocessing of the public reads used fastp at Q25 and MiXCR and kept productive beta chains. Each record represents a unique CDR3 protein, reported with the most common genes and DNA among its rows. TCRdb's processing, not the authors', yielded these V and J calls. For this sample there are roughly 1.7 million distinct CDR3 sequences; 30% to 40% appear just once. The top ten clones comprise about 11% of the sample.

General findings and caveats noted by the study authors: Compared with the aged group, the long-lived group had more naive CD4+ T cells, fewer expanded clones and increased TCR diversity, a pattern suggesting age selection. As age increased, observed TCR beta diversity per million T cells dropped in a roughly linear way, and a significant reduction was already evident by age 40. Observed TCR beta diversity correlated strongly with the percentage of naive T cells measured by flow cytometry. Total diversity estimates from one million sequenced T cells were considered lower bounds and underestimates. Since profiling was done on bulk unsorted PBMCs, naive and antigen-experienced compartments could not be conclusively compared. The CMV infection status of donors was not known, potentially confounding age-related changes in expanded clonotypes.

The clonotype was recovered from a woman in her twenties or thirties in good health. The chain is encoded by TRBV4-2 joined to TRBJ2-3, and 13 junctional nucleotides match TRBD2. Material for sequencing was blood. The CDR3 here reads CASSPGTSGDTDTLYF. Here is the DNA: TGTGCCAGCAGCCCCGGGACTAGCGGGGACACAGATACGCTGTATTTT.